This T cell receptor (beta chain) was documented in a study of response to subunit inactivated influenza vaccine. Overall study results and limits: Authors proposed each seasonal influenza vaccination draws in few new T cells.

TCRdb itself ran the RT-PCR reads through MiXCR, one entry per CDR3 protein. The table lists hundreds of thousands of distinct CDR3 sequences, approximately 15% of them singletons, with roughly 11% in the top ten. This clonotype was recorded a few times. Antigen specificity is unknown. The CDR3 spans 15 residues. V was pared by 6 bases and J by 5 bases, with 4 bases of the junction left unmatched. The starting material was PBMCs from blood, obtained about 12 days after vaccination. The V and J genes are TRBV12-3 or TRBV12-4 and TRBJ1-6; 10 nucleotides line up with TRBD1. The TCR comes from a man aged 50 to 60 who received an inactivated influenza vaccine. The CDR3 DNA reads as TGTGCCAGCAGGATGACAGGGGGCCATAATTCACCCCTCCACTTT. This translates into CASRMTGGHNSPLHF.